This T cell receptor beta chain stems from a study of shared clonotypes between healthy human individuals. Study context: Three plates each covered CD4 naive and memory; CD8 naive two, CD8 memory one.

Comments on this clone: Its antigen is currently unknown.

Researchers ran the assay at a deep level. Clones were read by immunoSEQ multiplex PCR, and TCRdb kept only the in-frame ones, dropping some. Here the sample spans some 1,600,000 clones, 95% to 99% being singletons. Study-level results: Naive subsets tended to show greater estimated richness than memory subsets.

The sequence was collected from a man aged 25-40 years in good health. Source material: naive CD4+ T cells sorted from blood. Documented subset: CD45RA+ positively selected.

CDR3 nucleotide sequence: TGTGCCAGCAGCCTGAGACAGGGTGCAACTAATGAAAAACTGTTTTTT. Encoded protein: CASSLRQGATNEKLFF. The chain couples TRBV7-8 to TRBJ1-4; 7 bases map to TRBD1. Trimming removed 5 bases from V and 0 bases from J; junction bases left unmatched: 6. The CDR3 is 16 residues long. Germline assignment: CDR1 SGHVS and CDR2 FQNEAQ.